The 28 T cell receptor beta chains in this list originate from one sample, sequenced in a study of response to subunit inactivated influenza vaccine. TCRdb fed the RT-PCR reads into MiXCR, producing one record per CDR3 protein. The sample holds hundreds of thousands of distinct CDR3 sequences, about 15% seen once. The source was PBMCs from blood, collected about 11 days after vaccination. The receptors derive from a man aged 50 to 59 who received an inactivated influenza vaccine.

This clonotype has a handful of counts. The DNA of the CDR3 is TGCAGTGTCACGACAGGGAATCCCTACGAGCAGTACTTC. Translation gives CSVTTGNPYEQYF. The chain combines TRBV20-1 with TRBJ2-7, with 7 positions matching TRBD1. The junction had 8 bases not matched to a gene; V was cut back by 7 bases and J by 2 bases. CDR1 is DFQATT, CDR2 SNEGSKA, per germline (reference sequence). CDR3 size: 13 residues.

J is TRBJ1-2 and V is TRBV20-1; 8 bases match TRBD1. This CDR3 region has 12 residues. The V and J ends lost 3 bases and 4 bases, in that order; junction bases with no gene match: 1. CDR1 and CDR2 from the germline V gene are DFQATT and SNEGSKA (reference sequence). The CDR3 DNA reads as TGCAGTGCTAGGGGACAGGCCTATGGCTACACCTTC. It is translated as CSARGQAYGYTF.

This clonotype appeared a single time. This chain's CDR3 is CASSYSGTDQYF. CDR3 nucleotides: TGTGCCAGCAGTTACTCAGGGACCGATCAGTACTTC. The rearrangement links TRBV6-6 to TRBJ2-5; the D gene could be TRBD1 or TRBD2 (5 bases each). The germline CDR1 and CDR2 sequences are MNHNY and SVGAGI (reference sequence). This CDR3 comprises 12 residues. Between the trimmed V and J ends, which lost 0 bases and 11 bases, there was a span of 10 bases.

This clonotype has only a few counts. The chain joins TRBV7-2 to TRBJ2-5, with TRBD1 matching 8 bases. J lost 1 base, V lost 1 base, and 5 bases had no gene match. Per the germline V gene, CDR1 is SGHTA and CDR2 is FQGNSA. This CDR3 is built from 16 residues. The CDR3 DNA reads as TGTGCCAGCAGCTTAGAAGGGACAGGCGGCCAAGAGACCCAGTACTTC. Encoded protein: CASSLEGTGGQETQYF. The full variable domain, its missing parts supplied by reference TRBV7-2 and TRBJ2-5, is GAGVSQSPSNKVTEKGKDVELRCDPISGHTALYWYRQSLGQGLEFLIYFQGNSAPDKSGLPSDRFSAERTGGSVSTLTIQRTQQEDSAVYLCASSLEGTGGQETQYFGPGTRLLVL.

This chain connects TRBV6-2 or TRBV6-3 to TRBJ2-7, with a weak D call TRBD1 (6 bases). Looked up from germline, CDR1 is MNHEY and CDR2 is SVGEGT. Trimming shortened V by 9 bases and J by 6 bases, and 21 bases separated the two germline ends. The length of the CDR3 is 14 residues. The DNA for the CDR3 is TGTGCCAGTCATCCAGGGGCACGTAGCAGCGAGCAGTACTTC. The encoded protein is CASHPGARSSEQYF.

J is TRBJ2-7 and V is TRBV28; maybe TRBD2 (5 bases). Germline V lookup: CDR1 MDHEN, CDR2 SYDVKM. The CDR3 length is 14 residues. Trimming shortened V by 2 bases and J by 2 bases, and 10 bases separated the two germline ends. The CDR3 DNA reads TGTGCCAGCAGTTTACGAGGGCCCGCCTACGAGCAGTACTTC. This gives the protein CASSLRGPAYEQYF.

The J gene is TRBJ2-3, the V gene TRBV29-1; D is unresolved. CDR3 length: 12 amino acids. Trimming removed 7 bases at V and 2 bases at J, with 10 bases between. Germline V lookup: CDR1 SQVTM, CDR2 ANQGSEA. CDR3 sequence (DNA): TGCAGCGGAGTAACAACCACAGATACGCAGTATTTT. Translation: CSGVTTTDTQYF.

The rearrangement uses TRBV27 and TRBJ2-7; tentative D call: TRBD1 (6 bases). The CDR3 consists of 17 residues. V was trimmed by 0 bases and J by 4 bases, leaving 19 bases between them. CDR1 and CDR2 from the germline V gene are MNHEY and SMNVEV (reference sequence). The chain's CDR3 is CASSLSGTTGFPYEQYF. The CDR3 bases are TGTGCCAGCAGTTTATCGGGTACGACAGGTTTCCCTTACGAGCAGTACTTC.

The V and J genes are TRBV6-5 and TRBJ1-6, with TRBD1 as a possible D gene (5 bases). This CDR3 has 16 residues. CDR1 and CDR2 (germline): MNHEY, SVGAGI. V was clipped by 0 bases and J by 4 bases, with 10 bases between them. In DNA, the CDR3 is TGTGCCAGCAGTTACTCGGGGCAGGCTTATAATTCACCCCTCCACTTT. Protein product: CASSYSGQAYNSPLHF.

Here the CDR3 DNA reads TGTACCATCTGTTTTGGGTCTGTCGGCGGGAGGATACCCTACAATGAGCAGTTCTTC. Translation gives CTICFGSVGGRIPYNEQFF. The chain uses TRBV6-4 and TRBJ2-1; TRBD2 matches 8 bases. Germline CDR1 reads MRHNA; CDR2 reads SNTAGT. This CDR3 has 19 amino acids.

The chain couples TRBV20-1 to TRBJ1-3; 8 bases agree with TRBD1. Germline-derived CDR1 and CDR2 are DFQATT and SNEGSKA (reference sequence). Trimming at V came to 6 bases and at J to 4 bases, leaving 5 bases not matched to a gene. The CDR3 extends over 13 amino acids. The CDR3 sequence: CSARDRLGNTIYF. In nucleotides, the CDR3 is TGCAGTGCCCGGGACAGGTTAGGAAACACCATATATTTT.

This clonotype was counted a few times. The chain combines TRBV3-1 with TRBJ2-7; TRBD2 matches at 7 bases. This CDR3 region has 14 residues. The V and J ends lost 4 bases and 4 bases, in that order; junction bases with no gene match: 7. Germline V gene sequence: CDR1 LGHDT, CDR2 YNNKEL (reference sequence). The CDR3 sequence is CASSPAGVRYEQYF. The CDR3 DNA reads as TGTGCCAGCAGCCCTGCGGGGGTAAGGTACGAGCAGTACTTC.

This clonotype came up a few times. The rearrangement joins TRBV4-1 to TRBJ2-1, with D perhaps TRBD1 or TRBD2 (5 bases each). This CDR3 comprises 16 residues. Germline CDR1 reads MGHRA; CDR2 reads YSYEKL. V was cut by 3 bases and J by 3 bases, with 15 bases left in between. Here the CDR3 DNA reads TGCGCCAGCAGCCAGAGCCGGGACGCCGTCTACAATGAGCAGTTCTTC. Translated: CASSQSRDAVYNEQFF.

Many counts were recorded for this clonotype. The chain links TRBV29-1 to TRBJ2-3; 12 nucleotides agree with TRBD2. Germline trimming cut 7 bases from V and 1 base from J; bases unmatched to any gene: 18. Germline V gene sequence: CDR1 SQVTM, CDR2 ANQGSEA. The CDR3 has 19 amino acids. The CDR3 is CSALQILAGGPSGTDTQYF. CDR3 sequence (DNA): TGCAGCGCCCTTCAGATCCTAGCGGGGGGGCCCAGTGGCACAGATACGCAGTATTTT.

This clonotype was found a few times. This chain links TRBV11-2 with TRBJ2-1; no clear D gene. V shed 4 bases and J shed 4 bases, with 17 bases lying between them. The CDR3 is made up of 16 amino acids. Germline V gene lookup returns CDR1 SGHAT and CDR2 FQNNGV. CDR3 protein: CASSSITVVAYNEQFF. The CDR3 coding sequence is TGTGCCAGCAGCTCCATAACTGTTGTAGCTTACAATGAGCAGTTCTTC.

This CDR3 reads CASSWGQAYQYF. In nucleotides, the CDR3 is TGTGCCAGCAGTTGGGGACAGGCTTACCAGTACTTC. This chain uses TRBV6-6 with TRBJ2-5, with 8 bases fitting TRBD1. J gave up 10 bases and V 4 bases, and 5 bases lay outside the gene matches. CDR1 and CDR2 (germline): MNHNY, SVGAGI (reference sequence). The CDR3 runs 12 residues.

The rearrangement joins TRBV20-1 to TRBJ1-5; perhaps TRBD1 as D (5 bases). The CDR3 totals 15 residues. Trimming stripped 3 bases from V and 2 bases from J, with 14 bases between. The V gene's germline CDR1 is DFQATT and CDR2 SNEGSKA (reference sequence). The CDR3 here is CSASLGANRNQPQHF. The CDR3 bases are TGCAGTGCTAGTCTAGGGGCCAACCGCAATCAGCCCCAGCATTTT.

This chain uses TRBV7-2 with TRBJ2-3; weak D call: TRBD2 (6 bases). Germline CDR1 is SGHTA and CDR2 is FQGNSA. The length of the CDR3 is 16 residues. Between the trimmed V and J ends, which lost 1 base and 0 bases, there was a span of 11 bases. The CDR3 protein is CASSLVTGVSTDTQYF. CDR3 nucleotides: TGTGCCAGCAGCTTAGTAACGGGGGTTAGCACAGATACGCAGTATTTT.

J is TRBJ2-3 and V is TRBV19, with D hard to call. V shed 6 bases and J shed 4 bases, with 11 bases lying between them. The germline V gene encodes CDR1 LNHDA and CDR2 SQIVND (reference sequence). This CDR3 has 13 residues. CDR3 coding DNA: TGTGCCAGTAGAAATCGGGCGGCAGATACGCAGTATTTT. Residues: CASRNRAADTQYF.

The chain couples TRBV7-2 to TRBJ2-3, with D uncertain. The germline V gene has CDR1 SGHTA and CDR2 FQGNSA. Deletions cut 5 bases from V and 2 bases from J, with 20 bases between. The CDR3 has 17 amino acids. CDR3 region: CASSRSRLAAFTDTQYF. CDR3 DNA: TGTGCCAGCAGCCGGAGTCGACTGGCAGCCTTCACAGATACGCAGTATTTT. Full variable domain (rest looked up from reference TRBV7-2 and TRBJ2-3): GAGVSQSPSNKVTEKGKDVELRCDPISGHTALYWYRQSLGQGLEFLIYFQGNSAPDKSGLPSDRFSAERTGGSVSTLTIQRTQQEDSAVYLCASSRSRLAAFTDTQYFGPGTRLTVL.

By share, this clonotype counts as medium-sized. The chain couples TRBV28 to TRBJ2-1, with 7 bases fitting TRBD1. The germline CDR1 and CDR2 sequences are MDHEN and SYDVKM. The CDR3 has 14 residues. V lost 8 bases to trimming and J lost 7 bases; unmatched junction nucleotides: 11. DNA of the CDR3: TGTGCCAGCGCTTCGCTCGACAGGGTAAATGAGCAGTTCTTC. Residues: CASASLDRVNEQFF.

This clonotype was found a few times. The chain combines TRBV4-3 with TRBJ2-7, with 9 bases that match TRBD1. This CDR3 contains 16 residues. Germline CDR1 LGHNA, CDR2 YSLEER. V lost 0 bases and J lost 0; bases outside the gene matches: 3. CDR3 coding DNA: TGCGCCAGCAGCCAAGATAGACAGGGGGGCTCCTACGAGCAGTACTTC. Its translation: CASSQDRQGGSYEQYF.

This clonotype appeared a few times. The chain uses TRBV3-1 and TRBJ2-2; TRBD2 matches at 10 bases. The CDR3 length is 17 residues. CDR1 and CDR2 (germline): LGHDT, YNNKEL (reference sequence). V shed 5 bases, J shed 3 bases, and the junction held 9 bases outside the gene matches. Written as DNA, the CDR3 is TGTGCCAGCAGCTCGTACCAGCGGGAGGGCCACACCGGGGAGCTGTTTTTT. Amino acid sequence: CASSSYQREGHTGELFF.

The rearrangement uses TRBV10-3 and TRBJ2-3, with TRBD2 identical over 7 bases. V dropped 0 bases and J dropped 4; count of bases not matched to a gene: 4. Germline loops: CDR1 ENHRY, CDR2 SYGVKD. This CDR3 is 15 amino acids long. The CDR3 region is CAISESGGSADTQYF. The CDR3 DNA reads as TGTGCCATCAGTGAGTCCGGGGGGAGCGCAGATACGCAGTATTTT.

This clonotype was found a few times. The chain carries TRBV12-3 or TRBV12-4 and TRBJ2-5; 10 bases map to TRBD2. V dropped 6 bases and J dropped 5; count of bases not matched to a gene: 24. The CDR3 length is 20 residues. The CDR3 DNA is TGTGCCAGCAGCTTCACGGCCCTTCTAGCGGGAGATTTGGTATGGGAGACCCAGTACTTC. Translating it yields CASSFTALLAGDLVWETQYF.

This rearrangement joins TRBV5-5 to TRBJ2-3; D not resolved. V dropped 7 bases and J dropped 2 bases, with 8 bases sitting between them. CDR1 and CDR2 (germline): SGHKS, YYEKEE (reference sequence). There are 12 residues in the CDR3. The CDR3 loop is CASSTFTDTQYF. For the CDR3, the DNA is TGTGCCAGCTCCACCTTCACAGATACGCAGTATTTT.

This clonotype has just a few counts. The chain recombines TRBV12-3 or TRBV12-4 with TRBJ1-3; D gene unclear. V was pared by 6 bases and J by 2 bases, with 11 bases between. This CDR3 contains 14 residues. The CDR3 sequence is CASSRRSTGNTIYF. In nucleotides, the CDR3 is TGTGCCAGCAGCAGACGATCCACTGGAAACACCATATATTTT.

This clonotype turned up a few times. The gene calls are TRBV9 and TRBJ2-7, with D uncertain. In germline, CDR1 is SGDLS, CDR2 YYNGEE. CDR3 length: 14 amino acids. V lost 0 bases, J lost 2 bases, and 9 bases lay in between. CDR3 in DNA: TGTGCCAGCAGCGTAGGTCAGGAGACCTACGAGCAGTACTTC. Translated, it gives CASSVGQETYEQYF.